The 9 T cell receptor beta chains listed next were all sequenced from one sample in a study of blood T cells in healthy people across ages. The second PCR ran about 6 to 12 cycles with a sample-barcoded 5' primer and J-beta primers. A single record per CDR3 protein comes from TCRdb applying MiXCR to the 5' RACE reads. The sample contains 700,000 to 900,000 distinct CDR3 sequences, more than 25% of which appear only once. The sample was also linked to a second study, of T cells of mothers and their children.

The sequencing sample was made of blood. The receptors were gathered from a boy younger than 18 in good health.

This clonotype appeared a few times. This chain joins TRBV20-1 and TRBJ1-5; no definite D call. Between the trimmed V and J ends, which lost 3 bases and 3 bases, there was a span of 9 bases. The length of the CDR3 is 13 residues. The germline gives CDR1 DFQATT, CDR2 SNEGSKA (reference sequence). DNA for the CDR3: TGCAGTGCTAGCACTAATCTCAATCAGCCCCAGCATTTT. This translates into CSASTNLNQPQHF.

J is TRBJ2-5 and V is TRBV5-1; D unclear. Trimming removed 0 bases at V and 5 bases at J, with 14 bases between. Per the germline V gene, CDR1 is SGHRS and CDR2 is YFSETQ. The CDR3 contains 15 residues. CDR3 amino acids: CASSLAGNGVETQYF. In DNA form, the CDR3 reads TGCGCCAGCAGCTTGGCAGGAAATGGGGTGGAGACCCAGTACTTC.

V and J are TRBV7-8 and TRBJ2-1; 14 positions match TRBD2. The CDR3 has 16 amino acids. The V gene end was trimmed by 0 bases and the J gene end by 7 bases; junction bases not matched to a gene: 2. CDR1 is SGHVS, CDR2 FQNEAQ, per germline. CDR3: CASSLARLAGGNEQFF. CDR3 bases: TGTGCCAGCAGCTTAGCTCGACTAGCGGGGGGGAATGAGCAGTTCTTC.

The V gene is TRBV10-3, the J gene TRBJ1-5; 7 bases line up with TRBD1. J was trimmed by 0 bases and V by 10 bases; bases with no gene match: 6. CDR1 and CDR2 (germline): ENHRY, SYGVKD. The CDR3 is 14 residues long. The CDR3 reads CATKGADSNQPQHF. CDR3 DNA sequence: TGTGCCACCAAGGGGGCGGATAGCAATCAGCCCCAGCATTTT.

In regard to this clonotype: At one end the junction does not follow the germline gene, possibly because of a read error. The CDR3 DNA reads TGTACCAGCTCACTGGGGGACACCTCCTACGAGCAGTACTTC. Protein: CTSSLGDTSYEQYF. J is TRBJ2-7 and V is TRBV18, with TRBD1 as a possible D gene (6 bases). Germline V CDR1 and CDR2: KGHSH, LQKENI. This CDR3 has 14 residues.

The rearrangement joins TRBV7-9 to TRBJ2-5, with TRBD2 matching over 8 bases. The DNA end is more similar to TRBJ2-1, so the J call may be wrong. Looked up from germline, CDR1 is SEHNR and CDR2 is FQNEAQ (reference sequence). The CDR3 covers 16 residues. This CDR3 reads CASSIDAGGRYNEQFF. The CDR3 DNA reads as TGTGCCAGCAGCATCGACGCGGGGGGCCGTTACAATGAGCAGTTCTTC.

The chain carries TRBV12-3 or TRBV12-4 and TRBJ1-4; 8 bases align to TRBD1. There are 14 residues in the CDR3. Unmatched junction bases numbered 4, after V lost 2 bases and J lost 8 bases. The CDR3 reads CASSLSTGGEKLFF. The CDR3, as DNA: TGTGCCAGCAGTTTATCTACAGGGGGGGAAAAACTGTTTTTT.

The J gene is TRBJ2-5, the V gene TRBV7-2, with D maybe TRBD2 (5 bases). Gene TRBJ2-7 matches the end of the DNA better, so the J call may be wrong. This CDR3 has 15 amino acids. CDR1 SGHTA and CDR2 FQGNSA come from the germline V gene. The CDR3 here is CASKRRLGSGDEQYF. In nucleotides, the CDR3 is TGTGCCAGCAAACGTCGTTTGGGGTCCGGGGACGAGCAGTACTTC.

This clonotype was recorded a few times. The chain's CDR3 is CASSPGPRGVEKLFF. DNA for the CDR3: TGTGCCAGCTCACCCGGACCTAGGGGTGTTGAAAAACTGTTTTTT. The chain recombines TRBV18 with TRBJ1-4; a weak D match, TRBD1 (5 bases). Deletions cut 3 bases from V and 7 bases from J, with 15 bases between. CDR1 is KGHSH, CDR2 LQKENI, per germline. The CDR3 sequence is 15 residues long. The complete variable domain, with remaining parts taken from reference TRBV18 and TRBJ1-4, reads NAGVMQNPRHLVRRRGQEARLRCSPMKGHSHVYWYRQLPEEGLKFMVYLQKENIIDESGMPKERFSAEFPKEGPSILRIQQVVRGDSAAYFCASSPGPRGVEKLFFGSGTQLSVL.